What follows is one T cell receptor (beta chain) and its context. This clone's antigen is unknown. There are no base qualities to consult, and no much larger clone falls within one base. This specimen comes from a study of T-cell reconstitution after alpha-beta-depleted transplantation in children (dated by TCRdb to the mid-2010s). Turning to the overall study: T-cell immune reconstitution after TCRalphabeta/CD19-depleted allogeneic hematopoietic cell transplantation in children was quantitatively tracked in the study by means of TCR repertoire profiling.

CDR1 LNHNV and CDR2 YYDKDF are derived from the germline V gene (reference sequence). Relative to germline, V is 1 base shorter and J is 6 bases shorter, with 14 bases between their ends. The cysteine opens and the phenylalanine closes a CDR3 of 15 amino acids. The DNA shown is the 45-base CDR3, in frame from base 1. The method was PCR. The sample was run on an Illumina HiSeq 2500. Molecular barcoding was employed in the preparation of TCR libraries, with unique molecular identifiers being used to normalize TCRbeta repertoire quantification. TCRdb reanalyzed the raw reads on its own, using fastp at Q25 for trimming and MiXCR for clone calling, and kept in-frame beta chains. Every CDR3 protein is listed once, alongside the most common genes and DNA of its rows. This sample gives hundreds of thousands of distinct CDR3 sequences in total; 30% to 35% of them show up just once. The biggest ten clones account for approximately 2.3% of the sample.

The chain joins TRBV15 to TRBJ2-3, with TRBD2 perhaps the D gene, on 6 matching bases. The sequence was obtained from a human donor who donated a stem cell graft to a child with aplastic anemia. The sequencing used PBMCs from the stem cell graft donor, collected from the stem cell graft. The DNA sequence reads TGTGCCACCAGCAGAGTGGGACTCCGCGGCGATACGCAGTATTTT. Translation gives CATSRVGLRGDTQYF.